This T cell receptor (beta chain) was found in a study of CD8 T cells in Susac syndrome (dated by TCRdb to between 2018 and 2021). Broadly, across the study: Whether CD8+ T cell activation and differentiation in Susac syndrome was antigen driven was tested using repertoire sequencing. On the study overall, not on this receptor specifically: The TCR sequencing and HLA analysis was acknowledged to have included a relatively small number of individuals.

RNA was extracted with the RNeasy kit and roughly 0.5 to 1 ug was reverse transcribed using random hexamers. The immunoSEQ multiplex PCR assay, which covers 54 Vbeta and 13 Jbeta segments, was used to amplify TCR beta CDR3 regions. PCR amplification bias was corrected by using a synthetic template baseline for primer optimization and computational correction. For the original study's pipeline: Reads were assigned to V, D and J genes according to IMGT and analyzed in immunoSEQ Analyzer, with only productive sequences retained. Clonality was computed as one minus Shannon entropy normalized by log2 of the number of productive unique sequences. For each patient and control, public and private clones were evaluated within the 100 most prevalent clones. Susac-specific clones were defined as absent from healthy and MS cohorts, 1052 published viral clones and other ImmuneACCESS disease sequences. In-frame beta chains were kept once TCRdb had trimmed the public reads at Q25 with fastp and called clones with MiXCR. Each CDR3 protein appears once, grouped with its most common genes and DNA. These V and J calls originate from TCRdb's pipeline instead of the authors' own analysis. The sample yields over 200,000 distinct CDR3 sequences; approximately 95% were counted once. 0.082% of the sample is in the top ten clones.

Spanning cysteine to phenylalanine, the CDR3 consists of 16 amino acids. Only the CDR3 DNA stays, 48 bases, in frame from base 1. The germline V gene provides CDR1 SGHAT and CDR2 FQNNGV. Relative to germline, V is missing 5 bases and J is missing 6 bases, with 11 bases of the junction outside any gene match. Peripheral blood CD8+ and CD4+ T cells from healthy donors, Susac syndrome patients and multiple sclerosis patients were profiled by high-throughput TCR beta sequencing. Treatment-naive patients with stable or active relapsing-remitting disease fulfilling revised McDonald criteria were used as multiple sclerosis controls. CD8+ TEMRA cells were enriched by FACS, while bulk CD8+ and CD4+ T cells were purified by magnetic negative isolation. Blood was collected in EDTA tubes and processed within 24 hours, with PBMCs isolated through density gradient centrifugation. PBMCs intended for TCR sequencing were cryopreserved in liquid nitrogen and were subsequently thawed in a 37 degrees C water bath. The sorted or isolated CD4+, CD8+ and CD8+ TEMRA cells had a purity of 90% or higher.

With respect to this clonotype: Its antigen has not been determined. No clone much larger than this one lies a single base away; base qualities are absent.

The receptor chain draws on TRBV11-2 and TRBJ2-1; 9 middle bases align to TRBD2. The sequencing input was CD4+ T cells from PBMCs. The sequence was obtained from a human donor with multiple sclerosis. The CDR3 in this case is CASSPRLAGRGNEQFF. At the DNA level, the sequence is TGTGCCAGCAGCCCCCGCCTAGCGGGGCGGGGCAATGAGCAGTTCTTC.